This T cell receptor beta chain is drawn from a study of cytomegalovirus exposure and HLA in healthy donors. Study findings and constraints: The authors enumerated under 200 TCR beta chains as linked to cytomegalovirus. Researchers reported in a later analysis that a missense DCLRE1C variant was tied to TCR beta V- and J-gene trimming.

Use of 60 Vbeta and 13 Jbeta primers characterized the PCR. Repertoires were generated with immunoSEQ multiplex PCR, while TCRdb's copy carries only in-frame clones and drops some. In the table there are about 120,000 clones, around three quarters of which are singletons. The CDR3 is 14 residues long. The germline V gene has CDR1 LNHDA and CDR2 SQIVND (reference sequence). V lost 3 bases and J 1 base, leaving 10 bases between the germline ends. The donors (healthy individuals) were bone marrow donors. To note about this clone: As yet, its antigen is unknown.

The rearrangement joins TRBV19 to TRBJ2-7; tentatively, D is TRBD1 (6 bases). Sequencing used PBMCs. This sequence was found in a man aged 40-49 years in good health and CMV-seropositive. The DNA of the CDR3 is TGTGCCAGTAGTATGCAGGGGTCGTCCTACGAGCAGTACTTC. Its translation: CASSMQGSSYEQYF.